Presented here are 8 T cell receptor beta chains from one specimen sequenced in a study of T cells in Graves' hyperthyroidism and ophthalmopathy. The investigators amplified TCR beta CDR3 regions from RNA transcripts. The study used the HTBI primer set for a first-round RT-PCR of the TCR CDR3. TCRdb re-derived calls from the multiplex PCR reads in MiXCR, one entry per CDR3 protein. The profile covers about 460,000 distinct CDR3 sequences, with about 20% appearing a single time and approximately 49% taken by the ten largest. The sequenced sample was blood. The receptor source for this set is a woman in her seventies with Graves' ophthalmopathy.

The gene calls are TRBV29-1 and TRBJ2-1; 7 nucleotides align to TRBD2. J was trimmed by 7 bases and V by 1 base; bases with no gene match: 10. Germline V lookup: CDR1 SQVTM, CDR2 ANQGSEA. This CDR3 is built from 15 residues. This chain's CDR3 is CSVEGVGGPGNEQFF. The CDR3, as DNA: TGCAGCGTTGAAGGGGTGGGAGGGCCAGGAAATGAGCAGTTCTTC.

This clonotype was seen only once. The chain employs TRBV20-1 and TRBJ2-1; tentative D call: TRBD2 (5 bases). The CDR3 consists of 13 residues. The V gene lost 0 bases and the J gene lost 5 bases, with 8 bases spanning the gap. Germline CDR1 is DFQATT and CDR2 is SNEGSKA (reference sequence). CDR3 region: CSARELVNNEQFF. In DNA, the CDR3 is TGCAGTGCTAGAGAACTAGTAAACAATGAGCAGTTCTTC.

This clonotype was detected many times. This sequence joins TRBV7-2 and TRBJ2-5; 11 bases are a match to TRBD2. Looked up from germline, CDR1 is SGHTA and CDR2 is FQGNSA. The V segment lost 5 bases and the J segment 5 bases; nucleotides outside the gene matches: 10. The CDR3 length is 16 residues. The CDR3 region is CASSPLGLAEGETQYF. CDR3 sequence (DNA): TGTGCCAGCAGCCCACTGGGACTAGCGGAGGGGGAGACCCAGTACTTC.

The DNA for the CDR3 is TGCAGTGCTACCCACAGGGAATATACGCAGTATTTT. This encodes CSATHREYTQYF. The chain combines TRBV20-1 with TRBJ2-3; weak D call: TRBD1 (6 bases). Trimming took 4 bases from V and 7 from J, leaving 12 bases between them. The CDR3 covers 12 residues. Germline assignment: CDR1 DFQATT and CDR2 SNEGSKA (reference sequence).

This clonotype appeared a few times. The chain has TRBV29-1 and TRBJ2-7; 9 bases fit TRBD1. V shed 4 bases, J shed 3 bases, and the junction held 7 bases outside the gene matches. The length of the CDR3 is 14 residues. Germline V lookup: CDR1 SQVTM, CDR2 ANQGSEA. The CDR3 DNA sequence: TGCAGCGTTGGAGACAGGGGGAGCGTCTACGAGCAGTACTTC. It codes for CSVGDRGSVYEQYF.

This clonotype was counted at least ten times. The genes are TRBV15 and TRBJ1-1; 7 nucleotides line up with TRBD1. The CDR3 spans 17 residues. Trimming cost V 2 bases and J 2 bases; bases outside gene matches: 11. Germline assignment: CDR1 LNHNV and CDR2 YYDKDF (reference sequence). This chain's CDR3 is CATSRTTGVTTNTEAFF. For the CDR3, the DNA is TGTGCCACCAGCAGAACAACAGGGGTCACTACTAACACTGAAGCTTTCTTT.

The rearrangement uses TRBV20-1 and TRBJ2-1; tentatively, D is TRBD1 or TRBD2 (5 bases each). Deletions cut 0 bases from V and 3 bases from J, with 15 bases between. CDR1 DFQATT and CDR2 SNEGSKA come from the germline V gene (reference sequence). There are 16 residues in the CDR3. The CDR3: CSARDMRGDHYNEQFF. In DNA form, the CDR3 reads TGCAGTGCTAGAGATATGCGAGGGGATCACTACAATGAGCAGTTCTTC.

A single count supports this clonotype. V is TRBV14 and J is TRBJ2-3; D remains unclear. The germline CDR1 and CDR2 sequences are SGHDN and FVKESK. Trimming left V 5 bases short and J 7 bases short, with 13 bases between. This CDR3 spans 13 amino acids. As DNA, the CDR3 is TGTGCCAGCAGCAGTTTACACTTTCATACGCAGTATTTT. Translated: CASSSLHFHTQYF.